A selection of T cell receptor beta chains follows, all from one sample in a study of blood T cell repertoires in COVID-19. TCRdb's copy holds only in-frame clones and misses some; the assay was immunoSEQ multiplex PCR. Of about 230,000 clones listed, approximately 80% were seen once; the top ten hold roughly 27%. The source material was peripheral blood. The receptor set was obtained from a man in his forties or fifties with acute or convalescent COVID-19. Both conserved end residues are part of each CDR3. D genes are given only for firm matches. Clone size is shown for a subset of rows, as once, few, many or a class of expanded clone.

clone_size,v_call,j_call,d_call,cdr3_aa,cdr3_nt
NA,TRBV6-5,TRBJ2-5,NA,CASRAPLQTQYF,TGTGCCAGCCGAGCCCCTCTGCAGACCCAGTACTTC
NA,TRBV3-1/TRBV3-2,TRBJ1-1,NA,CASSHLTGYTEAFF,TGTGCCAGCAGCCACCTTACAGGGTACACTGAAGCTTTCTTT
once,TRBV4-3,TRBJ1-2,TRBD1,CASSHPGTGRKDYGYTF,TGCGCCAGCAGCCATCCCGGGACAGGGAGAAAGGACTATGGCTACACCTTC
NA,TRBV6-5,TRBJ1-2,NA,CASNQVEGGIYGYTF,TGTGCCAGCAACCAGGTCGAGGGCGGAATCTATGGCTACACCTTC
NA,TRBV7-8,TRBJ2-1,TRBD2,CASSLVGLAGDNEQFF,TGTGCCAGCAGCTTAGTTGGTCTAGCGGGGGACAATGAGCAGTTCTTC
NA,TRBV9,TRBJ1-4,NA,CASSEQGRDEKLFF,TGTGCCAGCAGCGAACAGGGAAGGGACGAAAAACTGTTTTTT
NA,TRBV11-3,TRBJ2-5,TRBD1,CASSLGGFGQGQETQYF,TGTGCCAGCAGCTTAGGTGGATTCGGACAGGGGCAAGAGACCCAGTACTTC
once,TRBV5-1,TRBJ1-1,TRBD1,CASSLPGQPYTFF,TGCGCCAGCAGCCTTCCGGGACAGCCCTACACTTTCTTT
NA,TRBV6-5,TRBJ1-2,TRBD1,CASSPGQGVYGYTF,TGTGCCAGCAGTCCTGGACAGGGTGTCTATGGCTACACCTTC
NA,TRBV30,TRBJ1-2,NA,CAWSVLGRGYGYTF,TGTGCCTGGAGTGTACTGGGGAGAGGCTATGGCTACACCTTC
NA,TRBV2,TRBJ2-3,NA,CASSEDEGNGETQYF,TGTGCCAGCAGTGAAGACGAGGGTAACGGAGAGACGCAGTATTTT
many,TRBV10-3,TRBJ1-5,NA,CATPVCYCRPQHF,TGTGCCACCCCCGTTTGCTATTGTCGGCCCCAGCATTTT
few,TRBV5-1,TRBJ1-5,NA,CASSIGIQGNNQPQHF,TGCGCCAGCAGCATTGGCATCCAGGGAAATAATCAGCCCCAGCATTTT
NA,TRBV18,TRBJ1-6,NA,CASSQTANSPLHF,TGTGCCAGCTCACAGACAGCCAATTCACCCCTCCACTTT
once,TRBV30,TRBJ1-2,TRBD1,CAWSGEDRATIPYGYTF,TGTGCCTGGAGTGGCGAGGACAGGGCTACGATTCCCTATGGCTACACCTTC
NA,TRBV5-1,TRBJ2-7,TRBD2,CASGLAGSYEQYF,TGCGCCAGTGGACTAGCGGGCAGCTACGAGCAGTACTTC
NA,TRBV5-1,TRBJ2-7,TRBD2,CASSLGPAGAYEQYF,TGCGCCAGCAGCTTGGGCCCAGCGGGAGCCTACGAGCAGTACTTC